A selection of T cell receptor beta chains follows, all from one sample in a study of blood T cells in healthy people across ages. TCRdb independently ran MiXCR on the 5' RACE reads; one entry per CDR3 protein. The sample gives 700,000 or so distinct CDR3 sequences, 22% of which show up once; 22% is in the top ten. The source material was blood. The receptors here all came from a man between 70 and 80 years old in good health. CDR3s include the opening cysteine and the closing phenylalanine or tryptophan. Clone size is given for some rows only: seen once, a few or many times, or a class if the clone is expanded.

v_call,j_call,clone_size,cdr3_aa
TRBV2,TRBJ1-1,-,CASSQTITEAFF
TRBV7-8,TRBJ1-5,-,CASSLVSGQGAGWAQHF
TRBV20-1,TRBJ1-4,-,CSVRGLEGPVFEKLFF
TRBV12-3/TRBV12-4,TRBJ2-7,-,CASSLQAKAYEQYF
TRBV29-1,TRBJ1-1,few,CSVNHLRTEAFF
TRBV24-1,TRBJ2-1,-,CATSDPSGRSDEQFF
TRBV6-6,TRBJ1-2,-,CASSWGTGTNYGYTF
TRBV5-1,TRBJ1-6,-,CASSPGTENSPLHF
TRBV6-5,TRBJ1-3,few,CASTEGTQHSGNTIYF
TRBV20-1,TRBJ1-6,few,CSAGGGSYNSPLHF
TRBV12-5,TRBJ2-4,few,CASGLGNIQYF
TRBV4-1,TRBJ1-1,-,CASSQDFGRREAFF